The 16 T cell receptor beta chains presented below share a single source sample, sequenced in a study of CD8 T cells in Susac syndrome. With random hexamers, about 0.5 to 1 ug RNA was reverse transcribed. TCRdb reanalysed the immunoSEQ multiplex PCR reads using MiXCR and keeps one entry per CDR3 protein. The sample contains about 400,000 distinct CDR3 sequences, 85% to 90% of which appear only once. The specimen sequenced was CD8+ T cells from PBMCs. Receptor source: a human donor with multiple sclerosis.

V usage is TRBV5-1 and J usage is TRBJ2-2; D is possibly TRBD1 (6 bases). Germline CDR1 is SGHRS and CDR2 is YFSETQ. The CDR3 totals 17 residues. Trimming took off 4 bases at V and 0 bases at J, with 16 bases between the two ends. The CDR3 nucleotides read TGCGCCAGCAGCCAGACTCCGGGACACGCGAACACCGGGGAGCTGTTTTTT. Encoded protein: CASSQTPGHANTGELFF.

V is TRBV5-1 and J is TRBJ2-7; TRBD1 matches 7 bases. V lost 4 bases to trimming and J lost 1 base; unmatched junction nucleotides: 8. Germline lookup yields CDR1 SGHRS and CDR2 YFSETQ. The CDR3 covers 15 residues. Written as DNA, the CDR3 is TGCGCCAGCAGCGAGGGGGCAGGGTCTTCCTACGAGCAGTACTTC. As protein: CASSEGAGSSYEQYF.

As regards this clonotype: One end of the junction fails to match germline, which may point to a read error. This rearrangement joins TRBV6-5 to TRBJ2-3; D remains ambiguous. The CDR3 consists of 15 residues. CDR1 MNHEY and CDR2 SVGAGI come from the germline V gene. CDR3 nucleotides: TGTGCCGGCAGTCCCCGACTGGACGACACAGATACGCAGTATTTT. This sequence encodes CAGSPRLDDTDTQYF.

The chain recombines TRBV5-5 with TRBJ1-5; 7 bases fit TRBD1. Germline V gene lookup returns CDR1 SGHKS and CDR2 YYEKEE (reference sequence). The V and J ends lost 4 bases and 2 bases, in that order; junction bases with no gene match: 9. The CDR3 is 16 amino acids. The DNA for the CDR3 is TGTGCCAGCAGCAGAAGGGGGCGCCCCGGCAATCAGCCCCAGCATTTT. Residues: CASSRRGRPGNQPQHF.

The rearrangement uses TRBV7-9 and TRBJ1-3, with 9 nucleotides matching TRBD1. V gave up 5 bases and J gave up 4 bases; unmatched junction bases: 6. The length of the CDR3 is 15 residues. CDR1 SEHNR and CDR2 FQNEAQ come from the germline V gene (reference sequence). The CDR3 loop reads CASSLRTGVGNTIYF. The CDR3 coding sequence is TGTGCCAGCAGCCTACGGACAGGGGTGGGAAACACCATATATTTT. Complete variable domain (other parts from reference TRBV7-9 and TRBJ1-3): DTGVSQNPRHKITKRGQNVTFRCDPISEHNRLYWYRQTLGQGPEFLTYFQNEAQLEKSRLLSDRFSAERPKGSFSTLEIQRTEQGDSAMYLCASSLRTGVGNTIYFGEGSWLTVV.

This rearrangement joins TRBV5-6 to TRBJ1-5; no clear D. This CDR3 is built from 14 residues. The ends were cut back, 4 bases at V and 3 bases at J, with 11 bases in the middle. CDR1 is SGHDT and CDR2 is YYEEEE in the germline V gene. CDR3 sequence (DNA): TGTGCCAGCAGCCGATGGGCCTTCAATCAGCCCCAGCATTTT. It yields the protein CASSRWAFNQPQHF.

The J gene is TRBJ2-3, the V gene TRBV4-1, with 12 bases fitting TRBD2. This CDR3 comprises 17 residues. Germline CDR1 MGHRA, CDR2 YSYEKL. The V and J ends lost 0 bases and 6 bases, in that order; junction bases with no gene match: 7. The CDR3 DNA is TGCGCCAGCAGCCAAGAACCTAGCGGGAGGGCCTGGGATACGCAGTATTTT. Translating it yields CASSQEPSGRAWDTQYF.

The genes are TRBV20-1 and TRBJ2-7; possible D gene TRBD2, 6 bases. The ends were cut back, 0 bases at V and 0 bases at J, with 12 bases in the middle. Germline CDR1 and CDR2: DFQATT and SNEGSKA (reference sequence). The CDR3 is made up of 15 amino acids. The CDR3 protein is CSARDPGTYSYEQYF. The CDR3, as DNA: TGCAGTGCTAGAGACCCCGGGACTTACTCCTACGAGCAGTACTTC.

Only one count was recorded for this clonotype. The chain uses TRBV4-1 and TRBJ1-2, with D tentatively TRBD1 (5 bases). Germline V lookup: CDR1 MGHRA, CDR2 YSYEKL. V lost 0 bases and J 4 bases, leaving 21 bases between the germline ends. The CDR3 covers 18 residues. The CDR3 nucleotides are TGCGCCAGCAGCCAAGAACATCGGGGCGCAACTCGTACCTATGGCTACACCTTC. It translates to CASSQEHRGATRTYGYTF.

This clonotype appeared a single time. The chain combines TRBV4-1 with TRBJ1-1; D is undetermined. Between the trimmed V and J ends, which lost 0 bases and 4 bases, there was a span of 15 bases. CDR1 is MGHRA, CDR2 YSYEKL, per germline. The CDR3 sequence is 16 residues long. CDR3 DNA sequence: TGCGCCAGCAGCCAAGAGCTATTCGGGAGTAGCACTGAAGCTTTCTTT. Amino acid sequence: CASSQELFGSSTEAFF.

The gene calls are TRBV4-1 and TRBJ1-1; no firm D call. CDR1 is MGHRA, CDR2 YSYEKL, per germline. The CDR3 spans 16 residues. Trimming removed 1 base at V and 0 bases at J, with 12 bases between. This CDR3 is CASSQGTGMMNTEAFF. CDR3 bases: TGCGCCAGCAGCCAAGGGACCGGAATGATGAACACTGAAGCTTTCTTT.

This chain connects TRBV19 to TRBJ2-7; 7 nucleotides align to TRBD2. With V trimmed by 5 bases and J by 1 base, 2 bases remained unmatched. This CDR3 has 13 residues. Germline V gene sequence: CDR1 LNHDA, CDR2 SQIVND (reference sequence). CDR3 residues: CASSSRESYEQYF. CDR3 in DNA: TGTGCCAGTAGTTCGCGGGAGTCCTACGAGCAGTACTTC.

CDR3 nucleotides: TGTGCCAGCAGCCGAAAGACTAGCGGGGACCAAGAGACCCAGTACTTC. Translating it yields CASSRKTSGDQETQYF. The chain is built from TRBV14 and TRBJ2-5; 11 bases agree with TRBD2. Germline V gene sequence: CDR1 SGHDN, CDR2 FVKESK. With 4 bases clipped from V and 0 bases from J, the junction kept 4 bases outside the gene matches. The CDR3 loop spans 16 amino acids.

The chain carries TRBV7-9 and TRBJ2-3; D may be TRBD1 (5 bases). The V end lost 8 bases, the J end lost 5 bases, and 23 bases lay between the germline ends. The CDR3 is made up of 16 amino acids. CDR1 and CDR2 from the germline V gene are SEHNR and FQNEAQ (reference sequence). The DNA of the CDR3 is TGTGCCAGCGGCCCCTCGGGCAGGACAAGTCAAGATACGCAGTATTTT. Translating gives CASGPSGRTSQDTQYF.

Points on this clonotype: The junction and the germline gene differ at one end; a read error may be behind it. The CDR3 DNA follows: TGTGCCAGCAGTCTATCTTCCGCGAACACTGAAGCTTTCTTT. Protein product: CASSLSSANTEAFF. The rearrangement uses TRBV27 and TRBJ1-1; the D is unclear. CDR1 MNHEY and CDR2 SMNVEV come from the germline V gene (reference sequence). The CDR3 contains 14 residues.

This clonotype occurred once. The chain uses TRBV27 and TRBJ2-5; 9 bases line up with TRBD2. Germline values: CDR1 MNHEY, CDR2 SMNVEV (reference sequence). V lost 5 bases, J lost 0 bases, and 4 bases stayed unmatched. This CDR3 spans 15 amino acids. Here the CDR3 DNA reads TGTGCCAGCAGTCCGACTAGCGGATACCAAGAGACCCAGTACTTC. Its translation is CASSPTSGYQETQYF.